What follows are 26 T cell receptor beta chains derived from one specimen sequenced in a study of T-cell reconstitution after alpha-beta-depleted transplantation in children. Unique molecular identifiers were used to barcode this TCRbeta library. MiXCR, run by TCRdb on the PCR reads, gives a single entry per CDR3 protein. The top ten hold just over 35% of the sample, which has a few hundred thousand distinct CDR3 sequences, around 27% seen once. The specimen was PBMCs, collected before TCRalphabeta/CD19-depleted stem cell transplant. The receptors were sampled from a boy under two years old with Wiskott-Aldrich syndrome, due to receive a stem cell transplant.

This clonotype showed up just a few times. This sequence joins TRBV6-1 and TRBJ2-1; TRBD1 might be the D (7 bases). V was shortened by 6 bases and J by 6 bases, with 12 bases between the two germline ends. There are 13 residues in the CDR3. The germline V gene has CDR1 MNHNS and CDR2 SASEGT. This CDR3 reads CASRHRGGNEQFF. CDR3 bases: TGTGCCAGCAGACACAGGGGAGGCAATGAGCAGTTCTTC.

The table lists this clonotype with a few counts. The J gene is TRBJ2-7, the V gene TRBV12-3 or TRBV12-4, with TRBD2 as a possible D gene (5 bases). CDR3 length equals 15 residues. V was shortened by 1 base and J by 1 base, with 11 bases between the two germline ends. In nucleotides, the CDR3 is TGTGCCAGCAGTTTAGGCCCTAGCATGTCCTACGAGCAGTACTTC. It codes for CASSLGPSMSYEQYF.

The rearrangement links TRBV7-8 to TRBJ2-7, with TRBD2 identical over 10 bases. The germline CDR1 and CDR2 sequences are SGHVS and FQNEAQ. V shed 2 bases and J 2 bases; nucleotides not matched to a gene: 12. The CDR3 is made up of 18 amino acids. The CDR3, as DNA: TGTGCCAGCAGCTTAATGGGGTTAGTAGCGGGAGGAGCCTACGAGCAGTACTTC. This gives the protein CASSLMGLVAGGAYEQYF.

This clonotype turned up a few times. The V gene is TRBV10-2, the J gene TRBJ2-1; D not resolved. The CDR3 sequence is 11 residues long. Germline V lookup: CDR1 WSHSY, CDR2 SAAADI. Trimming left V 7 bases short and J 8 bases short, with 9 bases between. The CDR3 region is CASTNLDEQFF. For the CDR3, the DNA is TGCGCCAGCACCAACCTAGATGAGCAGTTCTTC.

This sequence joins TRBV11-1 and TRBJ2-1; 9 nucleotides match TRBD1. With 5 bases clipped from V and 3 bases from J, the junction kept 14 bases outside the gene matches. The CDR3 length is 18 residues. CDR1 SGHAT and CDR2 FQDESV come from the germline V gene (reference sequence). CDR3 protein: CASSRDSGQGPFYNEQFF. CDR3 DNA sequence: TGTGCCAGCAGCAGAGACTCGGGACAGGGCCCCTTCTACAATGAGCAGTTCTTC.

This clonotype has just a few counts. The chain employs TRBV10-3 and TRBJ2-1; 8 positions match TRBD2. Germline CDR1 reads ENHRY; CDR2 reads SYGVKD. Unmatched junction bases numbered 9, after V lost 3 bases and J lost 8 bases. CDR3 length equals 15 residues. CDR3 region: CAISDVREGADEQFF. In DNA form, the CDR3 reads TGTGCCATCAGTGATGTACGGGAGGGAGCGGATGAGCAGTTCTTC.

This clonotype was observed a single time. The conserved phenylalanine or tryptophan normally closing the CDR3 is absent here, so this likely arose from a read error. The gene calls are TRBV28 and TRBJ2-1, with TRBD2 matching 14 bases. The CDR3 loop spans 17 amino acids. V lost 6 bases, J lost 1 base, and 5 bases stayed unmatched. Germline CDR1 reads MDHEN; CDR2 reads SYDVKM. CDR3 DNA: TGTGCCAGCAGGGGGACTAGCGGGAGCTCGTCCTACAATGAGCAGTTCTAC. The encoded protein is CASRGTSGSSSYNEQFY.

The DNA of the CDR3 is TGTGCCAGCAGTGACTTGCATTCAACTTCTATTGAAAAACTGTTTTTT. Residues: CASSDLHSTSIEKLFF. V is TRBV25-1 and J is TRBJ1-4; no clear D. The CDR3 covers 16 residues. The V end lost 3 bases, the J end lost 7 bases, and 18 bases lay between the germline ends. CDR1 is MGHDK and CDR2 is SYGVNS in the germline V gene.

The chain couples TRBV28 to TRBJ2-2, with D possibly TRBD2 on 5 matching bases. CDR3 size: 15 residues. V lost 7 bases, J lost 3 bases, and 15 bases lay in between. The V gene's germline CDR1 is MDHEN and CDR2 SYDVKM. The CDR3 loop reads CASNRIAQYTGELFF. DNA of the CDR3: TGTGCCAGCAATAGAATAGCGCAATACACCGGGGAGCTGTTTTTT.

The V and J genes are TRBV30 and TRBJ1-1; D not certain. V dropped 1 base and J dropped 4 bases, with 10 bases sitting between them. Germline V CDR1 and CDR2: GTSNPN, SVGIG (reference sequence). CDR3 length: 13 residues. CDR3 in amino acids: CAWSEQITTEAFF. The CDR3 DNA follows: TGTGCCTGGAGTGAACAAATTACCACTGAAGCTTTCTTT.

This clonotype appeared a few times. The chain uses TRBV7-9 and TRBJ2-7, with 10 bases fitting TRBD2. Germline V CDR1 and CDR2: SEHNR, FQNEAQ (reference sequence). This CDR3 has 14 residues. J was trimmed by 5 bases and V by 2 bases; bases with no gene match: 3. The CDR3 sequence: CASSLLAGVDEQYF. CDR3 nucleotides: TGTGCCAGCAGCTTACTAGCGGGAGTGGACGAGCAGTACTTC.

This clonotype was counted a few times. The chain combines TRBV5-1 with TRBJ2-1; D is uncertain. Deletions cut 4 bases from V and 4 bases from J, with 12 bases between. Looked up from germline, CDR1 is SGHRS and CDR2 is YFSETQ. The CDR3 is 14 amino acids. The CDR3 spells CASSPESFYNEQFF. The CDR3 DNA is TGCGCCAGCAGCCCCGAAAGCTTTTACAATGAGCAGTTCTTC. The variable domain in full, completed from reference TRBV5-1 and TRBJ2-1, reads KAGVTQTPRYLIKTRGQQVTLSCSPISGHRSVSWYQQTPGQGLQFLFEYFSETQRNKGNFPGRFSGRQFSNSRSEMNVSTLELGDSALYLCASSPESFYNEQFFGPGTRLTVL.

J is TRBJ1-1 and V is TRBV7-9; TRBD1 agrees at 7 bases. The J segment lost 11 bases and the V segment lost 5 bases, leaving 11 bases of the junction unmatched. This CDR3 has 13 amino acids. Germline lookup yields CDR1 SEHNR and CDR2 FQNEAQ (reference sequence). The CDR3 sequence is CASSGQQGRGAFF. For the CDR3, the DNA is TGTGCCAGCAGCGGACAACAGGGGCGGGGTGCTTTCTTT.

This clonotype was recorded a few times. The chain links TRBV2 to TRBJ2-7, with 10 bases that match TRBD2. V shed 5 bases and J 2 bases; nucleotides not matched to a gene: 6. There are 15 residues in the CDR3. The V gene's germline CDR1 is SNHLY and CDR2 FYNNEI. The CDR3 DNA reads as TGTGCCAGCAGTACCTCCGGGACTAGCGCCTACGAGCAGTACTTC. It translates to CASSTSGTSAYEQYF.

The CDR3 reads CAWSLAGPYEQYF. The CDR3, as DNA: TGTGCCTGGAGCCTAGCGGGGCCCTACGAGCAGTACTTC. The V call is TRBV30, the J call TRBJ2-7; 9 bases agree with TRBD2. V was pared by 3 bases and J by 2 bases, with 2 bases of the junction left unmatched. Germline loops: CDR1 GTSNPN, CDR2 SVGIG (reference sequence). The CDR3 totals 13 residues.

This clonotype was detected only a few times. The rearrangement links TRBV7-8 to TRBJ1-2; D possibly corresponds to TRBD1 (5 bases). There are 14 residues in the CDR3. V was clipped by 5 bases and J by 6 bases, with 16 bases between them. Germline values: CDR1 SGHVS, CDR2 FQNEAQ. CDR3 sequence (DNA): TGTGCCAGCAGCCAAAGAGATCAGGGCCATGGCTACACCTTC. Protein: CASSQRDQGHGYTF.

As regards this clonotype: One junction end does not reproduce the germline sequence, and a read error may be involved. The gene calls are TRBV5-8 and TRBJ2-1; D uncertain. Germline V gene sequence: CDR1 SGHTS, CDR2 YDEGEE. This CDR3 is built from 15 residues. The CDR3 sequence is CASSLGQSSYNERFF. The CDR3 coding sequence is TGTGCCAGCAGCTTGGGTCAGAGCTCCTACAATGAGCGGTTCTTC.

The genes are TRBV7-8 and TRBJ1-2; no reliable D call. Germline CDR1 SGHVS, CDR2 FQNEAQ. Deletions cut 5 bases from V and 0 bases from J, with 7 bases between. The CDR3 is made up of 13 amino acids. Here the CDR3 DNA reads TGTGCCAGCAGCGCACAGACTAACTATGGCTACACCTTC. Translated, it gives CASSAQTNYGYTF.

This clonotype was detected a few times. The chain couples TRBV7-9 to TRBJ2-1; 11 bases match TRBD2. The germline CDR1 and CDR2 sequences are SEHNR and FQNEAQ (reference sequence). The CDR3 is 17 amino acids. J gave up 4 bases and V 5 bases, and 10 bases lay outside the gene matches. The CDR3, as DNA: TGTGCCAGCAGCACGAGGGTCCTAGCGGGAGGTTACAATGAGCAGTTCTTC. Amino acid sequence: CASSTRVLAGGYNEQFF.

The rearrangement links TRBV29-1 to TRBJ2-2, with 11 bases fitting TRBD1. CDR3 length: 13 amino acids. V lost 7 bases to trimming and J lost 5 bases; unmatched junction nucleotides: 3. The germline V gene has CDR1 SQVTM and CDR2 ANQGSEA. The CDR3 is CSGGTGGTGELFF. CDR3 coding DNA: TGCAGCGGCGGGACAGGGGGAACCGGGGAGCTGTTTTTT.

This clonotype was counted between two and nine times. V is TRBV5-6 and J is TRBJ2-1, with a tentative D call TRBD2 (5 bases). The germline V gene encodes CDR1 SGHDT and CDR2 YYEEEE. CDR3 length: 13 amino acids. V lost 6 bases and J lost 6, with 13 bases in between. The CDR3 sequence: CASTRLALNEQFF. Here the CDR3 DNA reads TGTGCCAGCACGCGGCTAGCCCTCAATGAGCAGTTCTTC.

This chain links TRBV5-1 with TRBJ2-5; TRBD1 aligns across 7 bases. The CDR3 is 15 amino acids. J was trimmed by 1 base and V by 6 bases; bases with no gene match: 9. Looked up from germline, CDR1 is SGHRS and CDR2 is YFSETQ. The CDR3 is CASTRGQALQETQYF. The CDR3 DNA is TGCGCCAGCACCCGTGGACAGGCCCTCCAAGAGACCCAGTACTTC.

This clonotype showed up many times. The V gene is TRBV5-5, the J gene TRBJ1-1, with TRBD1 as a possible D gene (6 bases). CDR3 size: 13 residues. CDR1 is SGHKS, CDR2 YYEKEE, per germline (reference sequence). The V end lost 4 bases, the J end lost 1 base, and 8 bases lay between the germline ends. CDR3 coding DNA: TGTGCCAGCAGCCGGGGACAGAACACTGAAGCTTTCTTT. Its protein is CASSRGQNTEAFF.

This chain uses TRBV24-1 with TRBJ1-2; D unresolved. Trimming took off 2 bases at V and 6 bases at J, with 6 bases between the two ends. This CDR3 contains 12 residues. Looked up from germline, CDR1 is KGHDR and CDR2 is SFDVKD. The chain's CDR3 is CATSDSGDGYTF. The CDR3 coding sequence is TGTGCCACCAGTGATTCTGGTGATGGCTACACCTTC.

CDR3 nucleotide sequence: TGTGCCACCGCCCCCGCGTTAGATACGCAGTATTTT. Its translation: CATAPALDTQYF. The chain uses TRBV10-3 and TRBJ2-3; no clear D. The CDR3 covers 12 residues. The germline V gene has CDR1 ENHRY and CDR2 SYGVKD. Deletions cut 10 bases from V and 5 bases from J, with 13 bases between.

This rearrangement joins TRBV6-5 to TRBJ2-7, with 8 bases identical to TRBD2. The junction had 11 bases not matched to a gene; V was cut back by 6 bases and J by 7 bases. The CDR3 is 14 amino acids. From germline, CDR1 is MNHEY and CDR2 SVGAGI. The CDR3 spells CASSYGAGVQEQYF. The CDR3 coding sequence is TGTGCCAGCAGCTACGGAGCGGGAGTACAGGAGCAGTACTTC.